This is a list of T cell receptor beta chains from one sample in a study of blood T cell repertoires in COVID-19. Repertoires were generated with immunoSEQ multiplex PCR, while TCRdb's copy carries only in-frame clones and drops some. Among a few hundred thousand clones listed, about 90% were seen once. The sequencing input was PBMCs or T cells enriched from blood (not recorded which). Source of these receptors: a woman aged 55-70 years who had recovered from COVID-19. Each CDR3 is given with its conserved first and last residue. D genes are given only for firm matches. Only part of the rows carry a size: once, few, many, or a class if the clone is expanded.

clone size,V gene,J gene,D gene,CDR3 DNA,CDR3 protein
.,TRBV10-3,TRBJ2-7,.,TGTGCCGGGGGGACCTCCTACGAGCAGTACTTC,CAGGTSYEQYF
.,TRBV25-1,TRBJ1-2,TRBD1,TGTGCCAGCAGTCCACCAGGGGGACATTATGGCTACACCTTC,CASSPPGGHYGYTF
.,TRBV27,TRBJ2-1,TRBD2,TGTGCCAGCAGTTCCGGACTAGCGGGAGTCATTGAGCAGTTCTTC,CASSSGLAGVIEQFF
.,TRBV18,TRBJ1-3,TRBD1,TGTGCCAGCTCACCGGGGACAGGGGCTGGAAACACCATATATTTT,CASSPGTGAGNTIYF
.,TRBV19,TRBJ2-2,TRBD2,TGTGCCAGTAGCCCGGGACTAGCGGGAGGATATTTTAGGGGGGAGCTGTTTTTT,CASSPGLAGGYFRGELFF
.,TRBV7-9,TRBJ2-7,.,TGTGCCAGCAGCTTAGGGTGGCAGGGCGACGAGCAGTACTTC,CASSLGWQGDEQYF
.,TRBV4-1,TRBJ1-1,TRBD1,TGCGCCAGCAGCCAAGATAGAAACAGGGGGACCATGAACACTGAAGCTTTCTTT,CASSQDRNRGTMNTEAFF
.,TRBV5-1,TRBJ1-1,.,TGCGCCAGCAGCACGGCCCGGCCCGGGGAGGGCACTGAAGCTTTCTTT,CASSTARPGEGTEAFF
.,TRBV9,TRBJ2-2,TRBD2,TGTGCCAGCAGCCCTCGGGGGCGGGAGGGCTCCGGGGAGCTGTTTTTT,CASSPRGREGSGELFF
.,TRBV2,TRBJ1-1,TRBD1,TGTGCCAGCAGTTTACAGGGGACCGGGAACACTGAAGCTTTCTTT,CASSLQGTGNTEAFF
few,TRBV7-9,TRBJ1-6,TRBD1,TGTGCCACGAGGGGGACAGGGTATAATTCACCCCTCCACTTT,CATRGTGYNSPLHF
.,TRBV27,TRBJ1-1,TRBD1,TGTGCCAGCAGAGGGGACAGGCCGAACACTGAAGCTTTCTTT,CASRGDRPNTEAFF
.,TRBV28,TRBJ2-7,TRBD2,TGTGCCAGCAGTTCCCGGACTAGCGGGATTGGCGAGCAGTACTTC,CASSSRTSGIGEQYF
.,TRBV4-2,TRBJ2-3,.,TGTGCCAGCAGCCAAGAGCAGGGGCGCACAGATACGCAGTATTTT,CASSQEQGRTDTQYF
.,TRBV7-9,TRBJ2-5,TRBD2,TGTGCCAGCAGCATTAGCGGGGGGCTGACCCAAGAGACCCAGTACTTC,CASSISGGLTQETQYF
.,TRBV2,TRBJ2-1,.,TGTGCCAGCCATCGTGAGGCGATGGGTCACAATGAGCAGTTCTTC,CASHREAMGHNEQFF
.,TRBV2,TRBJ2-3,TRBD1,TGTGCCAGCAGGCAGGGGGTGTATGATACGCAGTATTTT,CASRQGVYDTQYF